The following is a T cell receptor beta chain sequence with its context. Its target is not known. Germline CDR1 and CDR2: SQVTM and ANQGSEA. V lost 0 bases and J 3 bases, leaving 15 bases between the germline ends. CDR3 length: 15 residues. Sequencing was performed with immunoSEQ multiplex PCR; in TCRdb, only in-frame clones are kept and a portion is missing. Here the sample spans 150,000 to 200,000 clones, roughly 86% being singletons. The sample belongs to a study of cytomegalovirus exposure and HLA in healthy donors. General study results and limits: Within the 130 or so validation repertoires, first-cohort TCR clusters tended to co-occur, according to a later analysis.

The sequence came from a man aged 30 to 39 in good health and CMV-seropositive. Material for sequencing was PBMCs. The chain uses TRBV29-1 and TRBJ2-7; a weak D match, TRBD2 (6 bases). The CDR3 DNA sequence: TGCAGCGTTGAAGATCGCAGTGGAGGGGTCTACGAGCAGTACTTC. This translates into CSVEDRSGGVYEQYF.